The 14 T cell receptor beta chains below come from one sample, sequenced in a study of blood T cell repertoires in COVID-19. Profiled with immunoSEQ multiplex PCR; TCRdb holds only in-frame clones, not every one. The sample lists approximately 59,000 clones; around 80% were seen once. Sequenced material: peripheral blood. These receptors all stem from a man aged 80 or over with acute or convalescent COVID-19.

This clone was recorded only once. The J gene is TRBJ1-2, the V gene TRBV7-9; D is possibly TRBD1 (6 bases). The CDR3 totals 16 residues. Trimming took off 5 bases at V and 5 bases at J, with 21 bases between the two ends. In germline, CDR1 is SEHNR, CDR2 FQNEAQ (reference sequence). This CDR3 reads CASSPSRQVVTYGYTF. CDR3 nucleotides: TGTGCCAGCAGCCCGTCCCGACAGGTGGTTACGTATGGCTACACCTTC.

V usage is TRBV27 and J usage is TRBJ1-2; tentatively, D is TRBD1 (5 bases). Germline lookup yields CDR1 MNHEY and CDR2 SMNVEV (reference sequence). V was trimmed by 4 bases and J by 4 bases, leaving 13 bases between them. The length of the CDR3 is 14 residues. Here the CDR3 DNA reads TGTGCCAGCAGTTCCTCCGGGGGGTTCTATGGCTACACCTTC. It translates to CASSSSGGFYGYTF.

The gene calls are TRBV18 and TRBJ2-2; maybe TRBD1 (6 bases). The germline CDR1 and CDR2 sequences are KGHSH and LQKENI. V was clipped by 3 bases and J by 3 bases, with 11 bases between them. This CDR3 contains 15 residues. CDR3 in amino acids: CASSPRTAYTGELFF. The CDR3 bases are TGTGCCAGCTCACCTCGGACAGCTTACACCGGGGAGCTGTTTTTT.

The V call is TRBV6-6, the J call TRBJ1-2; a weak D match, TRBD1 (6 bases). This CDR3 region has 15 residues. V shed 6 bases and J shed 5 bases, with 19 bases lying between them. Germline lookup yields CDR1 MNHNY and CDR2 SVGAGI (reference sequence). CDR3 region: CASRLQAGAFYGYTF. The CDR3, as DNA: TGTGCCAGCAGGTTACAGGCAGGGGCCTTTTATGGCTACACCTTC.

This clone was detected once. The chain employs TRBV15 and TRBJ2-1; TRBD2 might be the D (6 bases). V was trimmed by 4 bases and J by 10 bases, leaving 17 bases between them. The CDR3 has 14 amino acids. Germline V gene lookup returns CDR1 LNHNV and CDR2 YYDKDF (reference sequence). In nucleotides, the CDR3 is TGTGCCACCAGCATAACCTTGGAGGGGAACGAGCAGTTCTTC. Translated: CATSITLEGNEQFF.

The V call is TRBV7-6, the J call TRBJ1-1; weak D call: TRBD1 (6 bases). The CDR3 totals 18 residues. Germline CDR1 is SGHVS and CDR2 is FNYEAQ. Trimming took off 5 bases at V and 4 bases at J, with 26 bases between the two ends. The DNA of the CDR3 is TGTGCCAGCAGCCCACCCCTAGGGTCTGGGGGCGCCGGCACTGAAGCTTTCTTT. Translating it yields CASSPPLGSGGAGTEAFF.

This sequence joins TRBV2 and TRBJ2-7, with TRBD2 matching over 10 bases. The CDR3 covers 17 residues. The trim removed 7 bases at V and 4 bases at J, leaving 16 bases unmatched. The germline CDR1 and CDR2 sequences are SNHLY and FYNNEI. CDR3 residues: CASNPPPGSGRAYEQYF. DNA for the CDR3: TGTGCCAGCAATCCCCCCCCGGGAAGCGGGAGGGCGTACGAGCAGTACTTC.

This clone has ten or more counts. The rearrangement joins TRBV19 to TRBJ2-5, with TRBD1 matching 12 bases. Per the germline V gene, CDR1 is LNHDA and CDR2 is SQIVND (reference sequence). The V segment lost 6 bases and the J segment 4 bases; nucleotides outside the gene matches: 9. The length of the CDR3 is 16 residues. CDR3 nucleotide sequence: TGTGCCAGTAGACCCGGCGGGACAGGGGGCGGAGAGACCCAGTACTTC. This gives the protein CASRPGGTGGGETQYF.

This rearrangement joins TRBV18 to TRBJ1-2; maybe TRBD1 (5 bases). Germline assignment: CDR1 KGHSH and CDR2 LQKENI. Trimming pared 3 bases from V and 7 bases from J, leaving 12 bases between. The CDR3 extends over 13 amino acids. The CDR3 nucleotides are TGTGCCAGCTCACCGGGGGGGGATGGTGGCTACACCTTC. It encodes CASSPGGDGGYTF.

This chain uses TRBV9 with TRBJ1-1; D call uncertain. V lost 4 bases and J 1 base, leaving 8 bases between the germline ends. Per germline, CDR1 SGDLS and CDR2 YYNGEE. The CDR3 totals 13 residues. Here the CDR3 DNA reads TGTGCCAGCAGCAAACAGAGGAACACTGAAGCTTTCTTT. Translation: CASSKQRNTEAFF. Full variable domain (outside the CDR3, taken from reference TRBV9 and TRBJ1-1): DSGVTQTPKHLITATGQRVTLRCSPRSGDLSVYWYQQSLDQGLQFLIQYYNGEERAKGNILERFSAQQFPDLHSELNLSSLELGDSALYFCASSKQRNTEAFFGQGTRLTVV.

This chain connects TRBV15 to TRBJ2-5; a possible D gene is TRBD2 (6 bases). Germline assignment: CDR1 LNHNV and CDR2 YYDKDF (reference sequence). Trimming stripped 5 bases from V and 3 bases from J, with 13 bases between. This CDR3 region has 14 residues. The CDR3 spells CATSPGGLEETQYF. The CDR3 DNA sequence: TGTGCCACCAGCCCAGGAGGGTTGGAAGAGACCCAGTACTTC.

The chain joins TRBV7-2 to TRBJ2-7, with TRBD1 identical over 9 bases. There are 12 residues in the CDR3. Germline V lookup: CDR1 SGHTA, CDR2 FQGNSA. Losses at the gene ends were 5 bases for V and 6 bases for J; bases not matched to a gene: 2. CDR3 bases: TGTGCCAGCAGCGTGACAGGGGGCGAGCAGTACTTC. Translated, it gives CASSVTGGEQYF.

This chain uses TRBV24-1 with TRBJ2-2, with TRBD1 matching over 7 bases. The CDR3 extends over 12 amino acids. Germline loops: CDR1 KGHDR, CDR2 SFDVKD. The CDR3 is CASRGPNGELFF. Written as DNA, the CDR3 is TGTGCTAGTAGGGGGCCAAACGGGGAGCTGTTTTTT.

This chain connects TRBV30 to TRBJ1-4, with 7 nucleotides matching TRBD1. The CDR3 has 14 amino acids. CDR1 is GTSNPN and CDR2 is SVGIG in the germline V gene (reference sequence). Trimming took 2 bases from V and 7 from J; bases not matched to a gene: 7. The CDR3 protein is CAWSHGTVLEKLFF. CDR3 DNA sequence: TGTGCCTGGAGTCACGGGACAGTTCTTGAAAAACTGTTTTTT.